The 22 T cell receptor beta chains below come from one sample, sequenced in a study of CD8 T cells in Susac syndrome. After extraction with the RNeasy kit, roughly 0.5 to 1 ug of the RNA was reverse transcribed using random hexamers. TCRdb re-analysed the immunoSEQ multiplex PCR reads in MiXCR, keeping a single row per CDR3 protein. Of fewer than 150,000 distinct CDR3 sequences in the sample, 90% to 95% were seen once. Source material: CD4+ T cells from PBMCs. Receptors originate from a human donor in good health.

This chain connects TRBV21-1 to TRBJ2-2. TRBV21-1 is listed as a pseudogene. The CDR3 covers 12 residues. This CDR3 reads CASSKVTGELFF. In DNA form, the CDR3 reads TGTGCCAGCAGCAAAGTTACCGGGGAGCTGTTTTTT.

The rearrangement joins TRBV7-9 to TRBJ2-5; no clear D. Per the germline V gene, CDR1 is SEHNR and CDR2 is FQNEAQ (reference sequence). The CDR3 contains 15 residues. Trimming shortened V by 5 bases and J by 0 bases, and 13 bases separated the two germline ends. CDR3 DNA sequence: TGTGCCAGCAGCCCGAAGGCAGAATACCAAGAGACCCAGTACTTC. This translates into CASSPKAEYQETQYF.

This chain connects TRBV7-9 to TRBJ2-4; 8 nucleotides line up with TRBD2. The junction had 6 bases not matched to a gene; V was cut back by 0 bases and J by 8 bases. CDR3 length equals 15 residues. Germline lookup yields CDR1 SEHNR and CDR2 FQNEAQ (reference sequence). CDR3 sequence reads: CASSLAPGGQDIQYF. Here the CDR3 DNA reads TGTGCCAGCAGCTTAGCGCCGGGGGGGCAGGACATTCAGTACTTC.

The chain employs TRBV19 and TRBJ2-5, with a weak D call TRBD2 (5 bases). The CDR3 loop spans 14 amino acids. V was shortened by 3 bases and J by 5 bases, with 13 bases between the two germline ends. Looked up from germline, CDR1 is LNHDA and CDR2 is SQIVND (reference sequence). The CDR3: CASSIGAEEETQYF. In DNA, the CDR3 is TGTGCCAGTAGTATTGGAGCGGAGGAGGAGACCCAGTACTTC.

The rearrangement joins TRBV2 to TRBJ2-4, with D possibly TRBD1 on 6 matching bases. The length of the CDR3 is 12 residues. V lost 5 bases to trimming and J lost 7 bases, with 9 bases between them. Looked up from germline, CDR1 is SNHLY and CDR2 is FYNNEI. The CDR3 coding sequence is TGTGCCAGCAGTACAGGGTTGAACATTCAGTACTTC. Residues: CASSTGLNIQYF.

This chain links TRBV5-4 with TRBJ1-3, with D maybe TRBD1 (6 bases). Trimming pared 2 bases from V and 2 bases from J, leaving 14 bases between. Germline values: CDR1 SGHNT, CDR2 YYREEE (reference sequence). The CDR3 extends over 16 amino acids. CDR3 sequence: CASSFGGAKAGNTIYF. The CDR3 nucleotides are TGTGCCAGCAGCTTCGGGGGGGCAAAGGCTGGAAACACCATATATTTT.

The chain joins TRBV3-1 to TRBJ2-7, with 7 bases lining up with TRBD1. The germline gives CDR1 LGHDT, CDR2 YNNKEL (reference sequence). Trimming took 4 bases from V and 0 from J; bases not matched to a gene: 3. The CDR3 has 14 residues. CDR3: CASSRDSGSYEQYF. The CDR3 bases are TGTGCCAGCAGCCGGGACAGTGGCTCCTACGAGCAGTACTTC.

The rearrangement links TRBV20-1 to TRBJ1-3; no clear D gene. Germline lookup yields CDR1 DFQATT and CDR2 SNEGSKA (reference sequence). The CDR3 totals 12 residues. V was shortened by 0 bases and J by 8 bases, with 8 bases between the two germline ends. The DNA of the CDR3 is TGCAGTGCTAGAGATGACGGAGACACCATATATTTT. Its protein product is CSARDDGDTIYF.

The rearrangement links TRBV29-1 to TRBJ2-1; D may correspond to TRBD1 or TRBD2 (6 bases each). CDR1 is SQVTM and CDR2 is ANQGSEA in the germline V gene. The CDR3 runs to 13 residues. Trimming stripped 4 bases from V and 6 bases from J, with 13 bases between. CDR3 region: CSVVGGTGNEQFF. The CDR3 coding sequence is TGCAGCGTTGTAGGGGGGACCGGCAATGAGCAGTTCTTC.

This clonotype was seen a single time. The V and J genes are TRBV5-1 and TRBJ2-2, with 7 positions matching TRBD2. The trim removed 7 bases at V and 8 bases at J, leaving 2 bases unmatched. There are 11 residues in the CDR3. The germline CDR1 and CDR2 sequences are SGHRS and YFSETQ. Here the CDR3 reads CASGLEGELFF. The CDR3 bases are TGCGCCAGCGGACTAGAAGGGGAGCTGTTTTTT.

The gene calls are TRBV18 and TRBJ2-2, with D possibly being TRBD1 (6 bases). Looked up from germline, CDR1 is KGHSH and CDR2 is LQKENI. V was pared by 0 bases and J by 2 bases, with 10 bases between. The CDR3 runs 16 residues. The CDR3 region has the DNA TGTGCCAGCTCACCACCCTCCAGGGGAAACACCGGGGAGCTGTTTTTT. It is translated as CASSPPSRGNTGELFF.

J is TRBJ2-4 and V is TRBV28; possibly TRBD2 for D (5 bases). Germline CDR1 MDHEN, CDR2 SYDVKM. CDR3 size: 14 residues. V was cut by 6 bases and J by 7 bases, with 16 bases left in between. Written as DNA, the CDR3 is TGTGCCAGCAGCTACGGCACCCGGGGTAACATTCAGTACTTC. Translation: CASSYGTRGNIQYF.

This chain connects TRBV27 to TRBJ1-1; TRBD1 matches 9 bases. CDR1 is MNHEY and CDR2 is SMNVEV in the germline V gene (reference sequence). V lost 5 bases, J lost 5 bases, and 12 bases stayed unmatched. CDR3 length: 16 residues. The CDR3 sequence: CASSTHLYRGRTEAFF. In DNA form, the CDR3 reads TGTGCCAGCAGTACCCACCTATACAGGGGGCGAACTGAAGCTTTCTTT.

The V call is TRBV20-1, the J call TRBJ2-7, with unresolved D. V lost 2 bases and J 2 bases, leaving 10 bases between the germline ends. The germline CDR1 and CDR2 sequences are DFQATT and SNEGSKA (reference sequence). CDR3 length: 13 amino acids. The CDR3 region has the DNA TGCAGTGCTAGACAGGATGTTACCTACGAGCAGTACTTC. This sequence encodes CSARQDVTYEQYF.

CDR3 residues: CASSSLDYEQYF. The CDR3 DNA reads TGTGCCAGCAGCTCCCTAGACTACGAGCAGTACTTC. The chain is built from TRBV7-9 and TRBJ2-7; D not certain. Germline CDR1 SEHNR, CDR2 FQNEAQ (reference sequence). Trimming pared 4 bases from V and 3 bases from J, leaving 7 bases between. The CDR3 loop spans 12 amino acids. Full variable domain (rest looked up from reference TRBV7-9 and TRBJ2-7): DTGVSQNPRHKITKRGQNVTFRCDPISEHNRLYWYRQTLGQGPEFLTYFQNEAQLEKSRLLSDRFSAERPKGSFSTLEIQRTEQGDSAMYLCASSSLDYEQYFGPGTRLTVT.

The chain is built from TRBV20-1 and TRBJ1-5; TRBD1 matches 7 bases. The CDR3 contains 12 residues. Germline CDR1 reads DFQATT; CDR2 reads SNEGSKA (reference sequence). CDR3 sequence reads: CSPDRVGQPQHF. The CDR3 region has the DNA TGCAGCCCCGACAGGGTAGGTCAGCCCCAGCATTTT.

The chain is built from TRBV11-2 and TRBJ1-2, with unresolved D. Germline V gene sequence: CDR1 SGHAT, CDR2 FQNNGV. Trimming cost V 0 bases and J 5 bases, with 4 bases left between them. This CDR3 has 12 amino acids. DNA for the CDR3: TGTGCCAGCAGCTTAGAGGCTTATGGCTACACCTTC. Residues: CASSLEAYGYTF.

V is TRBV24-1 and J is TRBJ2-3; D may be TRBD1 (6 bases). The germline CDR1 and CDR2 sequences are KGHDR and SFDVKD. The CDR3 totals 14 residues. Between the trimmed V and J ends, which lost 8 bases and 3 bases, there was a span of 14 bases. The CDR3 region has the DNA TGTGCCACCAAGGACGCTGGGACAACAGATACGCAGTATTTT. This sequence encodes CATKDAGTTDTQYF.

The genes are TRBV28 and TRBJ1-4, with a weak D call TRBD1 (5 bases). Trimming shortened V by 6 bases and J by 3 bases, and 14 bases separated the two germline ends. Germline loops: CDR1 MDHEN, CDR2 SYDVKM. The CDR3 is 15 amino acids. CDR3 sequence reads: CASRSNGAANEKLFF. The CDR3 DNA reads TGTGCCAGCAGGAGCAACGGGGCGGCTAATGAAAAACTGTTTTTT.

V gene TRBV18 combines with J gene TRBJ2-1; D ambiguous. The V gene lost 4 bases and the J gene lost 9 bases, with 7 bases spanning the gap. The CDR3 is 11 amino acids. In germline, CDR1 is KGHSH, CDR2 LQKENI. The CDR3 reads CASSLDLEQFF. The CDR3 DNA follows: TGTGCCAGCTCACTTGACCTTGAGCAGTTCTTC.

J is TRBJ2-1 and V is TRBV14; the match to TRBD2 covers 8 bases. Germline assignment: CDR1 SGHDN and CDR2 FVKESK. V dropped 4 bases and J dropped 10; count of bases not matched to a gene: 9. CDR3 length equals 14 residues. The CDR3 sequence is CASSPAPGGREQFF. The CDR3 nucleotides are TGTGCCAGCAGCCCCGCTCCGGGCGGGAGGGAGCAGTTCTTC.

This chain links TRBV2 with TRBJ2-2; 11 bases align to TRBD2. This CDR3 has 14 amino acids. The V and J ends lost 6 bases and 4 bases, in that order; junction bases with no gene match: 1. Per the germline V gene, CDR1 is SNHLY and CDR2 is FYNNEI. CDR3 in DNA: TGTGCCAGCAGACTAGCGGGAGTCACCGGGGAGCTGTTTTTT. Translation: CASRLAGVTGELFF.